These 30 T cell receptor beta chains were all obtained from the same sample, sequenced in a study of OX40 agonist ivuxolimab in advanced cancers. Profiling relied on immunoSEQ multiplex PCR, and the TCRdb table lists in-frame clones only, not all of them. This table has approximately 70,000 clones, under 95% appearing once. The material was CD4+ or CD8+ T cells sorted from blood, obtained in a trial of the OX40 agonist ivuxolimab. The receptor source for this set is an adult with an advanced solid tumor such as melanoma, head and neck, liver or kidney cancer.

The CDR3 DNA reads as TGTGCCAGCAGGCCGTCCAGTCTGGGTGAAAAACTGTTTTTT. The encoded protein is CASRPSSLGEKLFF. This chain connects TRBV28 to TRBJ1-4; D unresolved. The V gene's germline CDR1 is MDHEN and CDR2 SYDVKM. The CDR3 spans 14 residues. The V and J ends lost 6 bases and 7 bases respectively, with 15 bases between them.

The CDR3 loop is CASSQEGGSTLNYGYTF. DNA of the CDR3: TGCGCCAGCAGCCAAGAGGGGGGGTCCACACTTAACTATGGCTACACCTTC. The V gene is TRBV4-3, the J gene TRBJ1-2; the D gene is possibly TRBD1 (5 bases). The germline gives CDR1 LGHNA, CDR2 YSLEER. Trimming took off 0 bases at V and 1 base at J, with 15 bases between the two ends. This CDR3 is built from 17 residues.

The chain is built from TRBV6-1 and TRBJ1-1; D remains ambiguous. This CDR3 spans 13 amino acids. Between the trimmed V and J ends, which lost 6 bases and 3 bases, there was a span of 11 bases. Germline-derived CDR1 and CDR2 are MNHNS and SASEGT. CDR3 DNA sequence: TGTGCCAGCAGCGAAAAAGATTACACTGAAGCTTTCTTT. Its translation is CASSEKDYTEAFF.

The rearrangement joins TRBV4-3 to TRBJ1-1; tentative D call: TRBD1 (5 bases). The CDR3 has 16 amino acids. Per germline, CDR1 LGHNA and CDR2 YSLEER. V lost 0 bases, J lost 1 base, and 12 bases lay in between. The CDR3 spells CASSQDAGRGNTEAFF. DNA of the CDR3: TGCGCCAGCAGCCAAGATGCAGGGAGAGGGAACACTGAAGCTTTCTTT.

The J gene is TRBJ2-7, the V gene TRBV7-9; 9 bases map to TRBD2. The CDR3 sequence is 15 residues long. V trimming: 2 bases; J trimming: 1 base; junction bases outside the gene matches: 3. Germline lookup yields CDR1 SEHNR and CDR2 FQNEAQ (reference sequence). The CDR3 here is CASSLPSGISYEQYF. As DNA, the CDR3 is TGTGCCAGCAGCTTACCTAGCGGGATTTCCTACGAGCAGTACTTC.

The V call is TRBV7-9, the J call TRBJ2-1; D is unclear. The germline V and J ends were trimmed by 1 base and 1 base, with 14 bases remaining between them. The CDR3 extends over 17 amino acids. Germline assignment: CDR1 SEHNR and CDR2 FQNEAQ (reference sequence). CDR3 in amino acids: CASSLDGSSSSYNEQFF. CDR3 sequence (DNA): TGTGCCAGCAGCTTAGACGGGTCGTCATCTTCCTACAATGAGCAGTTCTTC.

The table lists this clone with a few counts. The rearrangement joins TRBV7-9 to TRBJ1-2; D call uncertain. Germline V gives CDR1 SEHNR, CDR2 FQNEAQ (reference sequence). The CDR3 is 12 amino acids. The V end lost 1 base, the J end lost 6 bases, and 6 bases lay between the germline ends. The CDR3 reads CASSLVRDGYTF. DNA of the CDR3: TGTGCCAGCAGCTTAGTGAGGGATGGCTACACCTTC.

The chain is built from TRBV10-3 and TRBJ2-7; no clear D gene. The V and J ends lost 6 bases and 1 base respectively, with 10 bases between them. The germline CDR1 and CDR2 sequences are ENHRY and SYGVKD. The CDR3 totals 13 residues. CDR3 DNA: TGTGCCATCAGGTTCGACTCTTCCTACGAGCAGTACTTC. Translated: CAIRFDSSYEQYF.

The table lists this clone with a count of one. The V call is TRBV27, the J call TRBJ1-4, with D tentatively TRBD1 (5 bases). Trimming shortened V by 7 bases and J by 2 bases, and 8 bases separated the two germline ends. Per the germline V gene, CDR1 is MNHEY and CDR2 is SMNVEV (reference sequence). CDR3 length: 13 amino acids. The CDR3 DNA reads TGTGCCAGCAAAAGGGACACTAATGAAAAACTGTTTTTT. Protein sequence: CASKRDTNEKLFF.

A few counts support this clone. The chain is built from TRBV18 and TRBJ1-5, with D perhaps matching TRBD1 (6 bases). The germline V and J ends were trimmed by 1 base and 7 bases, with 8 bases remaining between them. Germline V lookup: CDR1 KGHSH, CDR2 LQKENI. This CDR3 has 13 amino acids. The CDR3 here is CASSPRGQQPQHF. The CDR3 DNA follows: TGTGCCAGCTCACCACGGGGGCAACAGCCCCAGCATTTT.

V usage is TRBV19 and J usage is TRBJ2-2; TRBD1 is a possible D gene (6 bases). This CDR3 region has 15 residues. Germline V lookup: CDR1 LNHDA, CDR2 SQIVND (reference sequence). Trimming stripped 1 base from V and 0 bases from J, with 6 bases between. The CDR3 bases are TGTGCCAGTAGTATAGGGACAGCGAACACCGGGGAGCTGTTTTTT. Translating it yields CASSIGTANTGELFF.

This chain connects TRBV30 to TRBJ1-5; the D gene is possibly TRBD1 (5 bases). This CDR3 contains 13 residues. Trimming pared 5 bases from V and 9 bases from J, leaving 17 bases between. The germline CDR1 and CDR2 sequences are GTSNPN and SVGIG (reference sequence). The CDR3 sequence is CAWSGTELWPQHF. CDR3 nucleotide sequence: TGTGCCTGGTCCGGGACCGAACTTTGGCCCCAGCATTTT.

The count of this clone is one. J is TRBJ1-1 and V is TRBV4-3, with a weak D call TRBD1 (6 bases). Germline loops: CDR1 LGHNA, CDR2 YSLEER. CDR3 length: 15 residues. The ends were cut back, 4 bases at V and 1 base at J, with 13 bases in the middle. The DNA of the CDR3 is TGCGCCAGCAGCCCCCAGTTGGGGGCGAACACTGAAGCTTTCTTT. Amino acid sequence: CASSPQLGANTEAFF.

The rearrangement links TRBV6-5 to TRBJ1-2; no clear D gene. The V end lost 7 bases, the J end lost 8 bases, and 17 bases lay between the germline ends. Germline CDR1 and CDR2: MNHEY and SVGAGI. The CDR3 runs to 13 residues. CDR3 region: CASTHGGIEGYTF. Here the CDR3 DNA reads TGTGCCAGCACCCACGGAGGGATCGAAGGCTACACCTTC.

The chain couples TRBV15 to TRBJ2-5; D remains ambiguous. The CDR3 consists of 13 residues. The V and J ends lost 1 base and 0 bases respectively, with 3 bases between them. Germline CDR1 reads LNHNV; CDR2 reads YYDKDF (reference sequence). The CDR3 is CATSRGDQETQYF. In DNA form, the CDR3 reads TGTGCCACCAGCAGAGGGGACCAAGAGACCCAGTACTTC.

The CDR3 DNA reads as TGTGCCAGCAGCGTGGCTTCTAATGTAGGGTTGGAGACCCAGTACTTC. It is translated as CASSVASNVGLETQYF. The gene calls are TRBV5-6 and TRBJ2-5; D unresolved. This CDR3 is 16 amino acids long. CDR1 is SGHDT, CDR2 YYEEEE, per germline. Trimming pared 4 bases from V and 5 bases from J, leaving 21 bases between.

This clone was counted once. The chain has TRBV11-1 and TRBJ2-3; D call uncertain. V lost 3 bases and J 0 bases, leaving 7 bases between the germline ends. CDR1 and CDR2 from the germline V gene are SGHAT and FQDESV (reference sequence). This CDR3 has 14 residues. CDR3 nucleotides: TGTGCCAGCAGCTTCCCCCTTAGCACAGATACGCAGTATTTT. This gives the protein CASSFPLSTDTQYF.

This chain connects TRBV2 to TRBJ1-5; D gene unclear. Germline lookup yields CDR1 SNHLY and CDR2 FYNNEI. The V end was cut by 8 bases, the J end by 4 bases, with 9 bases between. The CDR3 consists of 12 residues. The chain's CDR3 is CASGRPNQPQHF. The CDR3 DNA reads TGTGCCAGCGGTCGCCCAAATCAGCCCCAGCATTTT.

This chain connects TRBV19 to TRBJ1-5; D remains ambiguous. Germline assignment: CDR1 LNHDA and CDR2 SQIVND (reference sequence). There are 12 residues in the CDR3. The V end lost 5 bases, the J end lost 7 bases, and 9 bases lay between the germline ends. Here the CDR3 DNA reads TGTGCCAGTAGTGGCGGAGTCCAGCCCCAGCATTTT. Its protein product is CASSGGVQPQHF.

This chain links TRBV29-1 with TRBJ2-5; no firm D call. Germline assignment: CDR1 SQVTM and CDR2 ANQGSEA. Trimming took 6 bases from V and 0 from J, leaving 8 bases between them. The CDR3 sequence is 12 residues long. CDR3 sequence (DNA): TGCAGCGTGACCCAGTACCAAGAGACCCAGTACTTC. Protein sequence: CSVTQYQETQYF.

The chain is built from TRBV6-1 and TRBJ2-7; maybe TRBD2 (6 bases). The germline V and J ends were trimmed by 6 bases and 2 bases, with 11 bases remaining between them. The germline V gene encodes CDR1 MNHNS and CDR2 SASEGT. The CDR3 spans 13 residues. CDR3 residues: CASSAGLAYEQYF. The CDR3 nucleotides are TGTGCCAGCAGCGCGGGACTTGCCTACGAGCAGTACTTC.

The chain combines TRBV7-9 with TRBJ2-5, with D unresolved. The length of the CDR3 is 13 residues. Germline V gives CDR1 SEHNR, CDR2 FQNEAQ (reference sequence). With 7 bases removed from V and 3 bases from J, the gap between germline ends came to 12 bases. The CDR3 is CASTNSSEETQYF. The DNA for the CDR3 is TGTGCCAGCACCAACAGTTCGGAAGAGACCCAGTACTTC.

The chain uses TRBV27 and TRBJ1-5; D is undetermined. Germline assignment: CDR1 MNHEY and CDR2 SMNVEV (reference sequence). The CDR3 is 13 residues long. V was clipped by 0 bases and J by 7 bases, with 7 bases between them. In DNA form, the CDR3 reads TGTGCCAGCAGTTTATCTCAGGAGCAGCCCCAGCATTTT. Protein product: CASSLSQEQPQHF.

The chain employs TRBV19 and TRBJ2-1, with 8 bases lining up with TRBD2. This CDR3 has 15 residues. With 8 bases clipped from V and 1 base from J, the junction kept 7 bases outside the gene matches. The germline V gene encodes CDR1 LNHDA and CDR2 SQIVND (reference sequence). The CDR3 region has the DNA TGTGCCAGTGTAGCGGGAAGTCGGTCCTACAATGAGCAGTTCTTC. Protein: CASVAGSRSYNEQFF.

Here the CDR3 DNA reads TGTGCCAGCAGCTTAGCCCCAGGGGTGAAGAGATATGGCTACACCTTC. It specifies CASSLAPGVKRYGYTF. The chain couples TRBV5-6 to TRBJ1-2; a weak D match, TRBD1 (6 bases). Trimming pared 2 bases from V and 5 bases from J, leaving 19 bases between. The CDR3 extends over 16 amino acids. Germline loops: CDR1 SGHDT, CDR2 YYEEEE.

V usage is TRBV28 and J usage is TRBJ2-5; the match to TRBD1 covers 7 bases. The CDR3 covers 14 residues. Germline trimming cut 2 bases from V and 3 bases from J; bases unmatched to any gene: 3. Germline CDR1 reads MDHEN; CDR2 reads SYDVKM. CDR3 sequence reads: CASSLRDRKETQYF. In nucleotides, the CDR3 is TGTGCCAGCAGTTTAAGGGACAGAAAAGAGACCCAGTACTTC.

This chain's CDR3 is CASSLYSSGSTDTQYF. The CDR3 DNA reads as TGCGCCAGCAGCCTATATTCTAGCGGTAGCACAGATACGCAGTATTTT. The rearrangement joins TRBV4-3 to TRBJ2-3; TRBD2 matches at 7 bases. The germline gives CDR1 LGHNA, CDR2 YSLEER. This CDR3 is built from 16 residues. V was pared by 4 bases and J by 0 bases, with 7 bases of the junction left unmatched.

The chain combines TRBV6-5 with TRBJ2-1; D perhaps matches TRBD2 (7 bases). V lost 7 bases to trimming and J lost 5 bases, with 15 bases between them. The germline V gene encodes CDR1 MNHEY and CDR2 SVGAGI. The CDR3 loop spans 14 amino acids. Here the CDR3 reads CASNKGGLDNEQFF. CDR3 DNA: TGTGCCAGCAATAAGGGGGGGCTCGACAATGAGCAGTTCTTC.

This rearrangement joins TRBV4-1 to TRBJ2-5, with no clear D. V lost 4 bases, J lost 2 bases, and 8 bases lay in between. Germline loops: CDR1 MGHRA, CDR2 YSYEKL. The CDR3 has 13 residues. The CDR3 region is CASSPERQETQYF. For the CDR3, the DNA is TGCGCCAGCAGCCCCGAGAGGCAAGAGACCCAGTACTTC.

The V gene is TRBV7-8, the J gene TRBJ1-5; TRBD1 might be the D (5 bases). Germline CDR1 is SGHVS and CDR2 is FQNEAQ. V shed 2 bases and J shed 3 bases, with 8 bases lying between them. The CDR3 is 14 amino acids. The CDR3 DNA sequence: TGTGCCAGCAGCTTAACAGGTCCCAATCAGCCCCAGCATTTT. Translated, it gives CASSLTGPNQPQHF.